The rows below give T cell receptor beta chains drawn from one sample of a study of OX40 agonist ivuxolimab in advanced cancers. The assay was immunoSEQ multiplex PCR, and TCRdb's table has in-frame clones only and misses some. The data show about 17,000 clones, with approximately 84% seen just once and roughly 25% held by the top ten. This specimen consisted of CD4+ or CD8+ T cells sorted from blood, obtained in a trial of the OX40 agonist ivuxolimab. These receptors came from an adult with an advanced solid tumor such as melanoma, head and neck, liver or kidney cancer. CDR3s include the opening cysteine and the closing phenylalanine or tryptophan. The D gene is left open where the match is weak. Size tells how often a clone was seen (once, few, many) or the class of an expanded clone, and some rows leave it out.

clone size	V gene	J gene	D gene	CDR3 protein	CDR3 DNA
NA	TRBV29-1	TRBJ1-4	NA	CSVEVPDPATNEKLFF	TGCAGCGTTGAAGTTCCAGATCCAGCAACTAATGAAAAACTGTTTTTT
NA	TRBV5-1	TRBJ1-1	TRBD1	CASSLVPDRGPNTEAFF	TGCGCCAGCAGCTTGGTACCAGACAGGGGACCGAACACTGAAGCTTTCTTT
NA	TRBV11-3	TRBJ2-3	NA	CASSPGTFSTDTQYF	TGTGCCAGCAGCCCGGGGACATTTAGCACAGATACGCAGTATTTT
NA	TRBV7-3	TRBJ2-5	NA	CASSLGGRGRLETQYF	TGTGCCAGCAGCTTAGGAGGACGGGGGCGCCTTGAGACCCAGTACTTC
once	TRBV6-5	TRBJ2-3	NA	CASRAHTDTQYF	TGTGCCAGCAGGGCACACACAGATACGCAGTATTTT
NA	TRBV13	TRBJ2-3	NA	CASSSSTPLGDTQYF	TGTGCCAGCAGCTCCTCGACTCCCCTGGGGGATACGCAGTATTTT
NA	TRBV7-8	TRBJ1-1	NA	CASSLGGGSQAFF	TGTGCCAGCAGCTTAGGAGGGGGATCCCAAGCTTTCTTT
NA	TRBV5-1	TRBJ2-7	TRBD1	CASSGVTGGMDEQYF	TGCGCCAGCAGCGGCGTGACAGGGGGCATGGACGAGCAGTACTTC
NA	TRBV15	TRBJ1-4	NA	CATSRRQVATNEKLFF	TGTGCCACCAGCAGACGGCAGGTTGCAACTAATGAAAAACTGTTTTTT
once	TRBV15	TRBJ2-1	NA	CATSRDRGSGSEQFF	TGTGCCACCAGCAGAGACCGGGGGTCGGGGAGTGAGCAGTTCTTC
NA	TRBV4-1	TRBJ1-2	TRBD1	CASSPGQPYGYTF	TGCGCCAGCAGCCCGGGACAGCCTTATGGCTACACCTTC
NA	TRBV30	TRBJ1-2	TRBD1	CAKNNRGAGYGYTF	TGTGCCAAAAATAACAGGGGAGCGGGCTATGGCTACACCTTC
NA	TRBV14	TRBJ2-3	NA	CASSQVPRAGEATDTQYF	TGTGCCAGCAGCCAAGTCCCTCGGGCAGGGGAGGCCACAGATACGCAGTATTTT
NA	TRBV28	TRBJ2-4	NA	CASSPGPSPAKNIQYF	TGTGCCAGCAGTCCCGGGCCTTCCCCAGCCAAAAACATTCAGTACTTC
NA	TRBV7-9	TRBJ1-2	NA	CASSLDRGEPNYGYTF	TGTGCCAGCAGCTTAGATAGGGGGGAGCCAAACTATGGCTACACCTTC
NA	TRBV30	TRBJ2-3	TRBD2	CAWRYTSGGAIGDTQYF	TGTGCCTGGAGGTATACTAGCGGGGGGGCCATAGGAGATACGCAGTATTTT
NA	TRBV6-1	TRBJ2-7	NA	CASSPRGAYYEQYF	TGTGCCAGCAGTCCAAGAGGAGCCTACTACGAGCAGTACTTC
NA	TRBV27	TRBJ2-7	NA	CASSPGNPIYEQYF	TGTGCCAGCAGCCCTGGGAATCCCATTTACGAGCAGTACTTC
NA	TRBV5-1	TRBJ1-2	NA	CASSLDREVWGYGYTF	TGCGCCAGCAGCTTGGACAGGGAGGTTTGGGGCTATGGCTACACCTTC
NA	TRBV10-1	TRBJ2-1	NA	CASRWGRRLGGGEQFF	TGCGCCAGCAGATGGGGGAGGCGGCTGGGAGGAGGTGAGCAGTTCTTC
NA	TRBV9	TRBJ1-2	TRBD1	CASSVVGGGRNYGYTF	TGTGCCAGCAGCGTAGTAGGAGGGGGCAGGAACTATGGCTACACCTTC
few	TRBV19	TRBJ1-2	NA	CASIDIAGYGYTF	TGTGCCAGTATTGATATCGCGGGGTATGGCTACACCTTC
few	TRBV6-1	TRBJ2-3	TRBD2	CASSEVIAGHTDTQYF	TGTGCCAGCAGTGAAGTAATAGCGGGGCACACAGATACGCAGTATTTT
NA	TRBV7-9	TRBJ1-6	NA	CASSSPDGFGNSPLHF	TGTGCCAGCAGCTCACCGGACGGATTTGGAAATTCACCCCTCCACTTT
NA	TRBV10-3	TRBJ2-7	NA	CAITLDGGYEQYF	TGTGCCATCACCCTAGACGGAGGATACGAGCAGTACTTC
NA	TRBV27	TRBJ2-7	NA	CASSLKGGPYEQYF	TGTGCCAGCAGTTTAAAGGGGGGGCCCTACGAGCAGTACTTC
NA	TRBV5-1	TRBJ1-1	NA	CASSLDGLNTEAFF	TGCGCCAGCAGCTTGGACGGTTTAAACACTGAAGCTTTCTTT
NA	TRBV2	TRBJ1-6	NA	CASSELGGNSLWDSPLHF	TGTGCCAGCAGTGAATTGGGAGGGAACTCGCTTTGGGATTCACCCCTCCACTTT
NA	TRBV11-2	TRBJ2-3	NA	CASSLESVGRYTDTQYF	TGTGCCAGCAGCTTAGAAAGTGTGGGACGGTACACAGATACGCAGTATTTT
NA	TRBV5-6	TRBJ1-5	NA	CASSTEGESNQPQHF	TGTGCCAGCAGCACGGAGGGGGAGAGCAATCAGCCCCAGCATTTT
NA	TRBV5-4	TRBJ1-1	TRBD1	CASSFGTGGDEAFF	TGTGCCAGCAGCTTCGGGACAGGGGGCGATGAAGCTTTCTTT
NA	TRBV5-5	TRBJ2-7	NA	CASSLSLGQLYEQYF	TGTGCCAGCAGCTTGAGTTTGGGTCAGCTCTACGAGCAGTACTTC
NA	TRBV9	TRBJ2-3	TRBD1	CASSVARDRYTDTQYF	TGTGCCAGCAGCGTAGCCCGGGACAGGTACACAGATACGCAGTATTTT
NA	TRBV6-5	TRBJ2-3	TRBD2	CASSSGGWTDTQYF	TGTGCCAGCAGTAGCGGGGGTTGGACAGATACGCAGTATTTT
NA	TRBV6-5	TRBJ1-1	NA	CASSTIHTEAFF	TGTGCCAGCAGCACGATCCACACTGAAGCTTTCTTT
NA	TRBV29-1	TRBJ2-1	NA	CSLYTGLGINEQFF	TGCAGCTTATACACGGGGCTAGGGATCAATGAGCAGTTCTTC
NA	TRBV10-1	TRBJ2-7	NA	CASSVAQTYEQYF	TGCGCCAGCAGTGTTGCGCAGACCTACGAGCAGTACTTC
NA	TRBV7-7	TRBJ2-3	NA	CASSPSDLDTQYF	TGTGCCAGCAGCCCGTCCGACCTGGATACGCAGTATTTT
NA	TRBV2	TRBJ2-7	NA	CASSIRRTEPYYEQYF	TGTGCCAGCAGTATAAGGCGGACGGAACCCTACTACGAGCAGTACTTC
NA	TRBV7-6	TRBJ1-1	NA	CASSFKQNTEAFF	TGTGCCAGCAGCTTTAAACAGAACACTGAAGCTTTCTTT
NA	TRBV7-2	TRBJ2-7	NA	CASSSDYEQYF	TGTGCCAGCAGCTCCGATTACGAGCAGTACTTC
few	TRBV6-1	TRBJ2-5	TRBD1	CASSESGGKTQYF	TGTGCCAGCAGTGAATCAGGGGGTAAGACCCAGTACTTC
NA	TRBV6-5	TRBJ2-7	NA	CASSYEFVGVLGEQYF	TGTGCCAGCAGTTACGAGTTTGTCGGGGTCTTGGGCGAGCAGTACTTC
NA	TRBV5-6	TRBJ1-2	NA	CASSLEGEPTYGYTF	TGTGCCAGCAGCTTGGAGGGGGAGCCCACCTATGGCTACACCTTC
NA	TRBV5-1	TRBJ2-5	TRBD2	CASSGGGETQYF	TGCGCCAGCAGCGGGGGAGGGGAGACCCAGTACTTC
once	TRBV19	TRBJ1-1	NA	CASSISFLRTEAFF	TGTGCCAGTAGTATTTCCTTTCTTCGAACTGAAGCTTTCTTT
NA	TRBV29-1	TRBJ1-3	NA	CSVDPKEGRSSGNTIYF	TGCAGCGTTGACCCAAAGGAGGGCCGGAGCTCTGGAAACACCATATATTTT
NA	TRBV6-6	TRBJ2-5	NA	CASSYTSVPQETQYF	TGTGCCAGCAGTTACACGTCGGTGCCCCAAGAGACCCAGTACTTC
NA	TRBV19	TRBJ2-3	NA	CASTLGQGADTQYF	TGTGCCAGTACTCTGGGGCAGGGAGCAGATACGCAGTATTTT
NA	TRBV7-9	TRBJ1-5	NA	CASSKGADGPRNQPQHF	TGTGCCAGCAGCAAAGGGGCCGACGGACCACGCAATCAGCCCCAGCATTTT